These 12 T cell receptor beta chains were all obtained from the same sample, sequenced in a study of T cell repertoires in cytomegalovirus infection. Using its own MiXCR run on the reads, TCRdb lists one record per CDR3 protein. This sample has under 200,000 distinct CDR3 sequences, with 7.5% to 10% found just once. The sequencing input was PBMCs. These receptors were taken from a human donor in good health (CMV status not recorded). Some clones in this sample may be carry-over from other donors' samples.

This clonotype was observed many times. This chain's CDR3 is CASNRRRGNTIYF. CDR3 bases: TGTGCCAGCAACCGAAGGCGGGGAAACACCATATATTTT. The chain has TRBV28 and TRBJ1-3; D unclear. The V end was cut by 7 bases, the J end by 4 bases, with 11 bases between. Germline V gene lookup returns CDR1 MDHEN and CDR2 SYDVKM. The CDR3 contains 13 residues. The full variable domain, rest sourced from reference TRBV28 and TRBJ1-3, is DVKVTQSSRYLVKRTGEKVFLECVQDMDHENMFWYRQDPGLGLRLIYFSYDVKMKEKGDIPEGYSVSREKKERFSLILESASTNQTSMYLCASNRRRGNTIYFGEGSWLTVV.

This clonotype was found a few times. The rearrangement uses TRBV19 and TRBJ2-1; tentatively, D is TRBD1 (7 bases). Trimming left V 1 base short and J 3 bases short, with 10 bases between. The CDR3 runs to 15 residues. Germline V lookup: CDR1 LNHDA, CDR2 SQIVND (reference sequence). The CDR3 DNA reads TGTGCCAGTAGTATAGGGCAGGGGGGCTACAATGAGCAGTTCTTC. This gives the protein CASSIGQGGYNEQFF.

The chain joins TRBV18 to TRBJ2-1, with 7 nucleotides matching TRBD1. Germline CDR1 and CDR2: KGHSH and LQKENI. The trim removed 4 bases at V and 9 bases at J, leaving 9 bases unmatched. CDR3 length equals 14 residues. DNA of the CDR3: TGTGCCAGCTCACTCGGGACAGTTTATACTGAGCAGTTCTTC. Protein product: CASSLGTVYTEQFF.

In its sample, this clonotype was seen many times. This chain joins TRBV10-3 and TRBJ1-6; TRBD1 is a possible D gene (5 bases). Trimming took 5 bases from V and 8 from J, leaving 16 bases between them. The CDR3 spans 15 residues. Germline CDR1 and CDR2: ENHRY and SYGVKD. The CDR3 DNA reads TGTGCCATCAGTAGTTTGTCGGGGGAGGATTCACCCCTCCACTTT. Its protein is CAISSLSGEDSPLHF.

This clonotype was observed many times. The chain recombines TRBV7-2 with TRBJ2-1; D perhaps matches TRBD1 (6 bases). Trimming left V 5 bases short and J 6 bases short, with 17 bases between. The CDR3 extends over 15 amino acids. Germline V gene lookup returns CDR1 SGHTA and CDR2 FQGNSA. DNA for the CDR3: TGTGCCAGCAGCCAGAGCGCTAGCAGGGGCAATGAGCAGTTCTTC. Protein sequence: CASSQSASRGNEQFF.

The sample holds many counts of this clonotype. V gene TRBV7-9 combines with J gene TRBJ1-6; no definite D call. Germline values: CDR1 SEHNR, CDR2 FQNEAQ (reference sequence). There are 15 residues in the CDR3. V lost 5 bases and J lost 7, with 15 bases in between. CDR3 sequence reads: CASSVETLSNSPLHF. The CDR3 nucleotides read TGTGCCAGCAGCGTAGAGACCCTTAGCAATTCACCCCTCCACTTT.

In regard to this clonotype: A read error may explain this, as a much larger clone is one base away. This chain joins TRBV11-2 and TRBJ1-1; the D gene is possibly TRBD1 (6 bases). This CDR3 has 13 amino acids. V dropped 5 bases and J dropped 5 bases, with 12 bases sitting between them. Per germline, CDR1 SGHAT and CDR2 FQNNGV. CDR3 residues: CASSEQGGTEAFF. The DNA for the CDR3 is TGTGCCAGCAGCGAACAGGGTGGGACTGAAGCTTTCTTT.

This clonotype was detected ten times or more. This chain joins TRBV7-2 and TRBJ1-3; possible D gene TRBD1, 5 bases. Germline V gene data show CDR1 as SGHTA and CDR2 as FQGNSA. The length of the CDR3 is 14 residues. The ends were cut back, 4 bases at V and 1 base at J, with 8 bases in the middle. The CDR3 bases are TGTGCCAGCAGCTCTCCAGGGTCTGGAAACACCATATATTTT. Its translation is CASSSPGSGNTIYF.

The V call is TRBV15, the J call TRBJ2-7; tentatively, D is TRBD2 (5 bases). Looked up from germline, CDR1 is LNHNV and CDR2 is YYDKDF (reference sequence). V was trimmed by 3 bases and J by 6 bases, leaving 15 bases between them. This CDR3 region has 14 residues. The DNA for the CDR3 is TGTGCCACCAGCAGGGACCTCCCGGGGTCCGAGCAGTACTTC. It translates to CATSRDLPGSEQYF.

This clonotype came up many times. The V call is TRBV28, the J call TRBJ2-5, with 10 bases fitting TRBD2. The CDR3 length is 15 residues. The germline CDR1 and CDR2 sequences are MDHEN and SYDVKM. With V trimmed by 5 bases and J by 5 bases, 8 bases remained unmatched. CDR3 DNA sequence: TGTGCCAGCAGTCCTCAGCGGGGGGGCCTGGAGACCCAGTACTTC. Protein: CASSPQRGGLETQYF.

This clonotype was detected ten times or more. The chain combines TRBV12-3 or TRBV12-4 with TRBJ1-1; D is unclear. This CDR3 comprises 15 residues. With 1 base removed from V and 1 base from J, the gap between germline ends came to 10 bases. The CDR3 here is CASSLGRRTNTEAFF. DNA for the CDR3: TGTGCCAGCAGTTTAGGGAGGCGGACGAACACTGAAGCTTTCTTT.

This clonotype was observed at least ten times. This chain links TRBV5-6 with TRBJ1-1; 8 bases map to TRBD1. Unmatched junction bases numbered 8, after V lost 2 bases and J lost 5 bases. CDR3 size: 15 residues. Germline CDR1 and CDR2: SGHDT and YYEEEE. The CDR3 reads CASSFRQGRTTEAFF. The CDR3 DNA sequence: TGTGCCAGCAGCTTCCGACAGGGGAGGACTACTGAAGCTTTCTTT.